Each of the 5 T cell receptor beta chains below was sequenced from the same sample in a study of cytomegalovirus exposure and HLA in healthy donors. PCR used 60 Vbeta primers and 13 Jbeta primers. Only in-frame clones appear in the TCRdb table, and some are missing; sequencing was by immunoSEQ multiplex PCR. The sample holds 150,000 to 160,000 clones; 80% are singletons and the top ten take roughly 12%. Sequencing was done on a sample of PBMCs. All receptors come from a man aged 25 to 40 in good health and CMV-seropositive.

The count of this clone is one. The chain has TRBV28 and TRBJ1-5; D is unresolved. Looked up from germline, CDR1 is MDHEN and CDR2 is SYDVKM. The length of the CDR3 is 17 residues. V lost 3 bases, J lost 1 base, and 16 bases lay in between. The chain's CDR3 is CASSFQWGSGSNQPQHF. The CDR3 nucleotides are TGTGCCAGCAGTTTTCAGTGGGGTTCGGGAAGCAATCAGCCCCAGCATTTT.

The chain employs TRBV5-1 and TRBJ2-5; 8 positions match TRBD2. The germline V gene encodes CDR1 SGHRS and CDR2 YFSETQ. The CDR3 totals 14 residues. J was trimmed by 4 bases and V by 4 bases; bases with no gene match: 6. CDR3 in amino acids: CASSGSGRRETQYF. Written as DNA, the CDR3 is TGCGCCAGCAGCGGAAGCGGGAGACGAGAGACCCAGTACTTC.

V and J are TRBV5-6 and TRBJ2-7; weak D call: TRBD1 (6 bases). The V end was cut by 0 bases, the J end by 5 bases, with 9 bases between. Germline V gene lookup returns CDR1 SGHDT and CDR2 YYEEEE. The CDR3 totals 13 residues. CDR3 loop: CASSLGRGHEQYF. The CDR3 DNA reads as TGTGCCAGCAGCTTGGGCAGGGGTCACGAGCAGTACTTC.

This chain links TRBV4-2 with TRBJ2-1; D may be TRBD1 (5 bases). V shed 0 bases and J shed 6 bases, with 9 bases lying between them. The CDR3 is made up of 14 amino acids. Germline loops: CDR1 LGHNA, CDR2 YNFKEQ. In DNA form, the CDR3 reads TGTGCCAGCAGCCAAGATGCAGGGCGCAATGAGCAGTTCTTC. Protein sequence: CASSQDAGRNEQFF.

This clone was seen a handful of times. V usage is TRBV5-8 and J usage is TRBJ2-3, with 7 bases identical to TRBD1. V shed 3 bases and J 5 bases; nucleotides not matched to a gene: 9. Per the germline V gene, CDR1 is SGHTS and CDR2 is YDEGEE. This CDR3 is built from 15 residues. The CDR3 DNA follows: TGTGCCAGCAGCTACAAGGGACAGATCCAAGATACGCAGTATTTT. Encoded protein: CASSYKGQIQDTQYF.